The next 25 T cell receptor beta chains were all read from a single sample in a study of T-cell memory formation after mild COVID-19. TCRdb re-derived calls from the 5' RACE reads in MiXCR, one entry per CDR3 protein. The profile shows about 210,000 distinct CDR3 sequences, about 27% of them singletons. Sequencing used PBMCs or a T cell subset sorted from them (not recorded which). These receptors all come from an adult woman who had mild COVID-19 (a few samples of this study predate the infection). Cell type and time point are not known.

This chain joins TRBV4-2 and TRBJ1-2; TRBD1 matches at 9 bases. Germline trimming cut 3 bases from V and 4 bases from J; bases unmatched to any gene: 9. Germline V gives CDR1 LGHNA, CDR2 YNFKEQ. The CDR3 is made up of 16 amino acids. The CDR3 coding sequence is TGTGCCAGCAGCCAGGGATTGGACAGGGGAGGCTATGGCTACACCTTC. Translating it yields CASSQGLDRGGYGYTF.

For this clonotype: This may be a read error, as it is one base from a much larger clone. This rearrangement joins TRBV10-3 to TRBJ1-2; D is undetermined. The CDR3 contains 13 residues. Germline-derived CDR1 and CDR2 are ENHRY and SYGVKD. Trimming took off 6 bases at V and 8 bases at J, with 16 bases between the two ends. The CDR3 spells CAIRTWTEMGYTF. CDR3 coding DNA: TGTGCCATCAGAACCTGGACGGAGATGGGCTACACCTTC.

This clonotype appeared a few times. CDR3 nucleotides: TGTGCCAGTTCACAAGCCCCCGGTGAATTGGTCAAGGATTGGGATGAGCAGTTCTTC. It yields the protein CASSQAPGELVKDWDEQFF. The chain has TRBV9 and TRBJ2-1; D is undetermined. V was trimmed by 8 bases and J by 8 bases, leaving 35 bases between them. The CDR3 is 19 amino acids. CDR1 and CDR2 (germline): SGDLS, YYNGEE.

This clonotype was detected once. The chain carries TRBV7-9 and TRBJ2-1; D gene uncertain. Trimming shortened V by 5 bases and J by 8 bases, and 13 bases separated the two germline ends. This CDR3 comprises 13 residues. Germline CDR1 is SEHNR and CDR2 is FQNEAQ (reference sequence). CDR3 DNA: TGTGCCAGCAGCCAGGTGGTTATGGATGAGCAGTTCTTC. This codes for CASSQVVMDEQFF. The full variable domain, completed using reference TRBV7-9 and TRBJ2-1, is DTGVSQNPRHKITKRGQNVTFRCDPISEHNRLYWYRQTLGQGPEFLTYFQNEAQLEKSRLLSDRFSAERPKGSFSTLEIQRTEQGDSAMYLCASSQVVMDEQFFGPGTRLTVL.

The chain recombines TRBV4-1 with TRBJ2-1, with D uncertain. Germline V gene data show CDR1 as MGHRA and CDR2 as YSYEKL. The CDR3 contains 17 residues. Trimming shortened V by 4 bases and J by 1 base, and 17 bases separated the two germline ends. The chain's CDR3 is CASSPGRARVSYNEQFF. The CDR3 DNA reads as TGCGCCAGCAGCCCCGGTAGGGCCCGGGTTTCCTACAATGAGCAGTTCTTC.

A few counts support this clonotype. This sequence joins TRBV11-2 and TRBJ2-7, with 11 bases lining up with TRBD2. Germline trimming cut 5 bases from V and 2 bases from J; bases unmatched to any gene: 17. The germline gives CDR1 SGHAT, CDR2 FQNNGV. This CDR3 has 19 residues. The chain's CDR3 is CASSPGASGRRSNPYEQYF. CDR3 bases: TGTGCCAGCAGCCCGGGGGCTAGCGGGAGGAGATCCAACCCCTACGAGCAGTACTTC.

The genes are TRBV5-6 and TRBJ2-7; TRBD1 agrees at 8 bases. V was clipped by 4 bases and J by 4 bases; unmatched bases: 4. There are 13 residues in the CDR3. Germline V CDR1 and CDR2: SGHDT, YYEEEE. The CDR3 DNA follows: TGTGCCAGCAGCATCGGGACAGGTTACGAGCAGTACTTC. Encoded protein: CASSIGTGYEQYF. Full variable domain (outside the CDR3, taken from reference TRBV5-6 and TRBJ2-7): DAGVTQSPTHLIKTRGQQVTLRCSPKSGHDTVSWYQQALGQGPQFIFQYYEEEERQRGNFPDRFSGHQFPNYSSELNVNALLLGDSALYLCASSIGTGYEQYFGPGTRLTVT.

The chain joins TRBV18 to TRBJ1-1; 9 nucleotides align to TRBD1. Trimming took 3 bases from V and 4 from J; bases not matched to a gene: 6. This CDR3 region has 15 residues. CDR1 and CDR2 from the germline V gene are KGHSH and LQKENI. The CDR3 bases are TGTGCCAGCTCACCTCGGGACAGGGCGTCCACTGAAGCTTTCTTT. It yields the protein CASSPRDRASTEAFF.

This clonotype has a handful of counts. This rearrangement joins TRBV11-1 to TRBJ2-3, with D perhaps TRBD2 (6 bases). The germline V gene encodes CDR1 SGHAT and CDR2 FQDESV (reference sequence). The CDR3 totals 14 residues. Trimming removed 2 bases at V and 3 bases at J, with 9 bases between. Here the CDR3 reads CASSLTEGTDTQYF. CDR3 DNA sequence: TGTGCCAGCAGCTTAACGGAGGGGACAGATACGCAGTATTTT.

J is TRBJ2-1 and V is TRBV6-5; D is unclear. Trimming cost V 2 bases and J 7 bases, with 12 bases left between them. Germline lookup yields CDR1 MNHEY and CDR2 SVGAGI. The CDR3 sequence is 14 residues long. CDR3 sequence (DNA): TGTGCCAGCAGTTACCAAAGGACCGGGAATGAGCAGTTCTTC. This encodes CASSYQRTGNEQFF.

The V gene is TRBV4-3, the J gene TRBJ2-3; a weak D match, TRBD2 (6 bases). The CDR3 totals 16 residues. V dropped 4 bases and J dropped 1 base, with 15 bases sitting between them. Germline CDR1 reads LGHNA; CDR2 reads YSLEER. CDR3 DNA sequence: TGCGCCAGCAGCCCGCACCTAGCGAAGGGCACAGATACGCAGTATTTT. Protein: CASSPHLAKGTDTQYF.

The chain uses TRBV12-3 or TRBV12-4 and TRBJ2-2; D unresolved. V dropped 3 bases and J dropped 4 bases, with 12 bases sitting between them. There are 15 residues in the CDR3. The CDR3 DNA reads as TGTGCCAGCAGTTTGCTGAGAGGTAGCACCGGGGAGCTGTTTTTT. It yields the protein CASSLLRGSTGELFF.

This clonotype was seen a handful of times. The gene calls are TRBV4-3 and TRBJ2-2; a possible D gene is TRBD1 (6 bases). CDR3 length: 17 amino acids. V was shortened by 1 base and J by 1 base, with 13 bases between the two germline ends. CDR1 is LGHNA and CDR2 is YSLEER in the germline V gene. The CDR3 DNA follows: TGCGCCAGCAGCCAAGCGGTGTGGGGGCGGAACACCGGGGAGCTGTTTTTT. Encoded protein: CASSQAVWGRNTGELFF.

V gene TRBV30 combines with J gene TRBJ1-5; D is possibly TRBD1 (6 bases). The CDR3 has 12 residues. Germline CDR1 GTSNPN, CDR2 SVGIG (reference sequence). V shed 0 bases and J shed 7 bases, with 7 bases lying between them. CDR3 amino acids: CAWSVQGQPQHF. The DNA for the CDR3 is TGTGCCTGGAGTGTACAGGGCCAGCCCCAGCATTTT.

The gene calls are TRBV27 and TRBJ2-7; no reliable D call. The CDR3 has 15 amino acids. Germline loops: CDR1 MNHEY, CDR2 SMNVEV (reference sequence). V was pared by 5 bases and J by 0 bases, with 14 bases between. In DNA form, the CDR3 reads TGTGCCAGCAGTGTGGGTCAGTTGAGCTCCTACGAGCAGTACTTC. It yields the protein CASSVGQLSSYEQYF.

Written as DNA, the CDR3 is TGTGCCAGCAGCTTAGCTCTCCTCCAAGAGACCCAGTACTTC. The encoded protein is CASSLALLQETQYF. This chain joins TRBV7-2 and TRBJ2-5; D uncertain. Germline V CDR1 and CDR2: SGHTA, FQGNSA. This CDR3 has 14 amino acids. The V end lost 0 bases, the J end lost 1 base, and 6 bases lay between the germline ends.

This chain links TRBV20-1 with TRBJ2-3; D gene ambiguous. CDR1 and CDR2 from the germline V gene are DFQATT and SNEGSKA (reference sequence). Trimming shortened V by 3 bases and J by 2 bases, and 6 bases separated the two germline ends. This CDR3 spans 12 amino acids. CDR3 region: CSASPPTDTQYF. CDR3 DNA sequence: TGCAGTGCTAGCCCCCCCACAGATACGCAGTATTTT.

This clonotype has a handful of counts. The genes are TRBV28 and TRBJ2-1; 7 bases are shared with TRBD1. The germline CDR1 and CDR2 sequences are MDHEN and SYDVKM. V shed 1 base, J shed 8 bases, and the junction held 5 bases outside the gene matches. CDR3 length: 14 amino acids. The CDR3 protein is CASSLYQGDDEQFF. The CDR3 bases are TGTGCCAGCAGTTTATACCAGGGGGACGATGAGCAGTTCTTC.

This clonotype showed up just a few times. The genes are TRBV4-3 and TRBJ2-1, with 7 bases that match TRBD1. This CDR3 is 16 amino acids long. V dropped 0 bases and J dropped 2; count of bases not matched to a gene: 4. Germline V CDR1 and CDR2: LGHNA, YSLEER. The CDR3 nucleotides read TGCGCCAGCAGCCAAGAGTGGACAGGCGCCTACAATGAGCAGTTCTTC. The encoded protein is CASSQEWTGAYNEQFF.

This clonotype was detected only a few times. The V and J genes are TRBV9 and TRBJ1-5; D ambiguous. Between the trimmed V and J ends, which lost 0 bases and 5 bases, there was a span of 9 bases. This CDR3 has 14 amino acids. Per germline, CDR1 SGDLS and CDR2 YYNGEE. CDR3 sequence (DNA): TGTGCCAGCAGCGTAGACGGGTTAGATCAGCCCCAGCATTTT. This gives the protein CASSVDGLDQPQHF.

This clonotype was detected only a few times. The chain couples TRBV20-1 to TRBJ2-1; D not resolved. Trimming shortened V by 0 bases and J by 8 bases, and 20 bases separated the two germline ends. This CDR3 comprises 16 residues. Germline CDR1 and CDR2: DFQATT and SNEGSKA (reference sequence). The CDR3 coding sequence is TGCAGTGCTAGAGACCGCATTGGCCCCCGATCGGATGAGCAGTTCTTC. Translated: CSARDRIGPRSDEQFF.

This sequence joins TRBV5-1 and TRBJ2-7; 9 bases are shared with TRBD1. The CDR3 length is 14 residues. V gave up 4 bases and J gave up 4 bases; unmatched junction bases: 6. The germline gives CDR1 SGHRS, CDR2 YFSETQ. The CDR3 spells CASSPRTGDYEQYF. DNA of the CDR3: TGCGCCAGCAGCCCCCGGACAGGGGATTACGAGCAGTACTTC.

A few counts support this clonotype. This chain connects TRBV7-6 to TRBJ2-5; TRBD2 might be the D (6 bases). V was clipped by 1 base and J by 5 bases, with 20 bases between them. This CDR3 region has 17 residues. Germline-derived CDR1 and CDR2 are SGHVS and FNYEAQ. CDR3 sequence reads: CASSLGAWEAGSETQYF. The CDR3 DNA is TGTGCCAGCAGCTTAGGGGCTTGGGAAGCGGGCAGTGAGACCCAGTACTTC.

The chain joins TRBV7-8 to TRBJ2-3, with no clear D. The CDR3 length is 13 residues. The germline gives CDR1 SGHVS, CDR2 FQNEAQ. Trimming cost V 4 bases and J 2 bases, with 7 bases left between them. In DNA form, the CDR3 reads TGTGCCAGCAGCTCAGCAGTCACAGATACGCAGTATTTT. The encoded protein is CASSSAVTDTQYF.

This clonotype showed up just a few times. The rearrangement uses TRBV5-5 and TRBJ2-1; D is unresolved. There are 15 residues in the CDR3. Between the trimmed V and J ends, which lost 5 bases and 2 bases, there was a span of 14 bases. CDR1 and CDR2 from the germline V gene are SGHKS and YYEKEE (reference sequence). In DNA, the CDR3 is TGTGCCAGCAGACGAGGTCCAGAGGCCTACAATGAGCAGTTCTTC. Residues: CASRRGPEAYNEQFF.